Given below is one T cell receptor beta chain in context. Its specificity is unknown. CDR3 size: 17 residues. Germline CDR1 SGHNT, CDR2 YENEEA. PCR used 60 Vbeta primers and 13 Jbeta primers. The table came from immunoSEQ multiplex PCR; TCRdb's copy has only in-frame clones and leaves some out. The sample has about 160,000 clones. This entry is derived from a study of cytomegalovirus exposure and HLA in healthy donors. Study-wide results and caveats: V- and J-gene trimming in TCR beta was tied to a missense DCLRE1C variant by an analysis performed later.

Specimen: PBMCs. The sequence was collected from a man aged 30-40 years in good health and CMV-seronegative. The chain couples TRBV11-3 to TRBJ2-5; 13 bases fit TRBD2. Matching the DNA end better, TRBJ2-7 makes the J call doubtful. CDR3 amino acids: CASSSRDTSGRAYEQYF. The CDR3 nucleotides read TGTGCCAGCAGCTCAAGGGATACTAGCGGGAGGGCCTACGAGCAGTACTTC.